These 9 T cell receptor beta chains were all obtained from the same sample, sequenced in a study of blood T cell repertoires in COVID-19. Data came from immunoSEQ multiplex PCR; TCRdb stores just in-frame clones and leaves some out. The table records 490,000 or so clones, around 87% of them present only once. Material for sequencing was PBMCs or T cells enriched from blood (not recorded which). These receptors were collected from a woman aged 40-49 years who had recovered from COVID-19.

The chain has TRBV30 and TRBJ2-7, with TRBD2 matching over 9 bases. This CDR3 comprises 14 residues. In germline, CDR1 is GTSNPN, CDR2 SVGIG (reference sequence). With 0 bases clipped from V and 5 bases from J, the junction kept 5 bases outside the gene matches. CDR3 loop: CAWSVRAGGDEQYF. The CDR3 nucleotides are TGTGCCTGGAGTGTACGAGCGGGAGGAGACGAGCAGTACTTC.

The rearrangement uses TRBV5-1 and TRBJ2-1; 13 bases line up with TRBD2. V was pared by 5 bases and J by 0 bases, with 8 bases of the junction left unmatched. The CDR3 runs 18 residues. The V gene's germline CDR1 is SGHRS and CDR2 YFSETQ. The CDR3 DNA sequence: TGCGCCAGCAGTTCGACTAGCGGGAGGTTAACCTCCTACAATGAGCAGTTCTTC. It specifies CASSSTSGRLTSYNEQFF.

The rearrangement links TRBV2 to TRBJ1-4; TRBD1 agrees at 7 bases. The CDR3 contains 11 residues. The junction had 7 bases not matched to a gene; V was cut back by 7 bases and J by 14 bases. The V gene's germline CDR1 is SNHLY and CDR2 FYNNEI. CDR3 loop: CASNRGDLLFF. The CDR3 region has the DNA TGTGCCAGCAACAGGGGAGATCTCCTGTTTTTT.

The chain joins TRBV6-5 to TRBJ2-7; tentatively, D is TRBD1 (6 bases). Germline-derived CDR1 and CDR2 are MNHEY and SVGAGI. Trimming cost V 7 bases and J 1 base, with 17 bases left between them. This CDR3 is 15 amino acids long. CDR3 sequence (DNA): TGTGCCAGCACTCCCGCCGGGACACATTCCTACGAGCAGTACTTC. It is translated as CASTPAGTHSYEQYF.

Turning to this clone: Other DNA sequences in the sample encode the same CDR3. The genes are TRBV18 and TRBJ1-2, with 7 nucleotides matching TRBD1. Germline CDR1 and CDR2: KGHSH and LQKENI. With 6 bases clipped from V and 5 bases from J, the junction kept 6 bases outside the gene matches. The CDR3 runs 13 residues. CDR3 loop: CASSPGTDYGYTF. CDR3 in DNA: TGTGCCAGCTCCCCCGGGACAGATTATGGCTACACCTTC.

The chain has TRBV6-1 and TRBJ1-2; a weak D match, TRBD1 (6 bases). V gave up 3 bases and J gave up 2 bases, with 10 bases separating them. Per the germline V gene, CDR1 is MNHNS and CDR2 is SASEGT. This CDR3 has 14 amino acids. The CDR3, as DNA: TGTGCCAGCAGTGACAGGGGAGAGAACTATGGCTACACCTTC. It encodes CASSDRGENYGYTF.

This chain connects TRBV6-5 to TRBJ1-2; D is unclear. V was pared by 6 bases and J by 5 bases, with 13 bases between. This CDR3 contains 13 residues. Germline CDR1 MNHEY, CDR2 SVGAGI. The CDR3 DNA reads TGTGCCAGCAGAGCCGGCCCGGGGTATGGCTACACCTTC. Translation gives CASRAGPGYGYTF.

The chain combines TRBV10-3 with TRBJ1-2; TRBD1 aligns across 7 bases. Germline CDR1 ENHRY, CDR2 SYGVKD. The CDR3 is made up of 12 amino acids. The V and J ends lost 7 bases and 7 bases, in that order; junction bases with no gene match: 6. Here the CDR3 reads CAITGGEAGYTF. The DNA for the CDR3 is TGTGCCATCACAGGGGGTGAGGCTGGCTACACCTTC.

V is TRBV6-5 and J is TRBJ2-1; 12 nucleotides align to TRBD2. In germline, CDR1 is MNHEY, CDR2 SVGAGI. The ends lost 5 bases at V and 4 bases at J; junction bases unmatched: 3. The CDR3 is made up of 15 amino acids. CDR3 protein: CASSRGTSGYNEQFF. CDR3 nucleotide sequence: TGTGCCAGCAGTAGGGGGACTAGCGGGTACAATGAGCAGTTCTTC.